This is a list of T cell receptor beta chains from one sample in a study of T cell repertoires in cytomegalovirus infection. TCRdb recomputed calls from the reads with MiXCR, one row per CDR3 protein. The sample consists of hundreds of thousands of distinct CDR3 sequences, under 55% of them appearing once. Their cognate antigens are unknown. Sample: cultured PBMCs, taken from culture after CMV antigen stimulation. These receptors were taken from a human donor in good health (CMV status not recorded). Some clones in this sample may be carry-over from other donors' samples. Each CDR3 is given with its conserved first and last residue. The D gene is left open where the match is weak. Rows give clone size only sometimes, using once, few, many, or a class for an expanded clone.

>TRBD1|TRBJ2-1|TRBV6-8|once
CASRVPGQRHNEQFF
TGTGCCAGCAGGGTACCGGGACAGCGCCACAATGAGCAGTTCTTC
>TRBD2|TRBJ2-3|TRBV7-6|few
CASSTASGRAPDTQYF
TGTGCCAGCAGCACAGCAAGCGGGAGGGCCCCAGATACGCAGTATTTT
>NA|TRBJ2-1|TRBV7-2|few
CASSLEVLPATAGQFF
TGTGCCAGCAGCCTTGAAGTCCTGCCTGCTACTGCTGGACAGTTCTTC
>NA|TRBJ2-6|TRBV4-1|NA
CASSKGTGANVLTF
TGCGCCAGCAGCAAGGGGACTGGGGCCAACGTCCTGACTTTC
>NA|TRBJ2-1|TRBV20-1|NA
CSARVTRSSSYNEQFF
TGCAGTGCTAGGGTTACGCGGTCCAGCTCCTACAATGAGCAGTTCTTC
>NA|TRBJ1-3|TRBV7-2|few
CASRRDNSGNTIYF
TGTGCCAGCAGACGGGACAACTCTGGAAACACCATATATTTT
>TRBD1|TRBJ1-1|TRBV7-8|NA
CASTQMTGGLSTEAFF
TGTGCCAGCACCCAAATGACAGGGGGCCTTAGCACTGAAGCTTTCTTT
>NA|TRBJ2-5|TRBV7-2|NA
CASSLGAGAQETQYF
TGTGCCAGCAGCTTAGGGGCGGGGGCCCAAGAGACCCAGTACTTC
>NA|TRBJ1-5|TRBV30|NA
CAWSSGGDYNQPQHF
TGTGCCTGGAGTAGTGGGGGCGATTACAATCAGCCCCAGCATTTT
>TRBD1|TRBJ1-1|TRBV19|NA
CASRTGSGTFPEF
TGTGCCAGTAGGACAGGGAGCGGCACTTTCCCGGAATTT
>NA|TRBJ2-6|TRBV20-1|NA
CSAGTGGFSGANVLTF
TGCAGTGCAGGGACTGGCGGCTTCTCTGGGGCCAACGTCCTGACTTTC
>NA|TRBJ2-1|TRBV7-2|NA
CASSSRLGQQFF
TGTGCCAGCAGCTCACGACTAGGGCAGCAGTTCTTC
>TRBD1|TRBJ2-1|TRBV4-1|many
CASSRFFEGAQNEQFF
TGCGCCAGCAGCCGCTTTTTCGAGGGGGCGCAAAATGAGCAGTTCTTC
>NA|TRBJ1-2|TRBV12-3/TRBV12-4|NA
CASKWGNSDYGYTF
TGTGCCAGCAAATGGGGTAATTCAGACTATGGCTACACCTTC
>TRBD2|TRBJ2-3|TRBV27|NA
CASTPLGGYSDTQYF
TGTGCCAGCACCCCGCTCGGGGGGTATTCAGATACGCAGTATTTT
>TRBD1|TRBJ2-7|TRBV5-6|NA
CASSLVPLGQGYEQYF
TGTGCCAGCAGCTTGGTCCCCCTGGGACAGGGCTACGAGCAGTACTTC
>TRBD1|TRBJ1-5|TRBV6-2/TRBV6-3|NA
CASTAGGGWQPQHF
TGTGCCAGCACCGCAGGGGGAGGCTGGCAGCCCCAGCATTTT
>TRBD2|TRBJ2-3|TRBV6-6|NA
CASGRVVSTDTQYF
TGTGCCAGCGGGAGGGTAGTTAGCACAGATACGCAGTATTTT
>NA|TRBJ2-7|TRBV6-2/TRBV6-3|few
CASTAPGSNEQYF
TGTGCCAGCACCGCTCCCGGGAGCAACGAGCAGTACTTC
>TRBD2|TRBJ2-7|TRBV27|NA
CASSPQRGGLEQYF
TGTGCCAGCAGTCCCCAGAGGGGAGGGCTTGAGCAGTACTTC
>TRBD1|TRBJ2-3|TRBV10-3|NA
CAIRADRVNTDTQYF
TGTGCCATCAGAGCGGACAGGGTCAACACAGATACGCAGTATTTT
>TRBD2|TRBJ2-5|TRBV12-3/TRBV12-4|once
CASSWTSEGQETQYF
TGTGCCAGCAGTTGGACTAGCGAGGGACAAGAGACCCAGTACTTC
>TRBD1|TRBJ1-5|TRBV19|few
CASGGQNQPQHF
TGTGCCAGTGGGGGACAGAATCAGCCCCAGCATTTT
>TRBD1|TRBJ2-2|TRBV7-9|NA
CASSATGTGSGELFF
TGTGCCAGCAGCGCGACAGGGACGGGGTCCGGGGAGCTGTTTTTT
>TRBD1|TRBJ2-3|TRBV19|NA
CASTDRGGFGTDTQYF
TGTGCCAGTACCGACAGGGGCGGCTTTGGCACAGATACGCAGTATTTT
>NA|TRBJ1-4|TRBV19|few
CASRMKTVGEEKLFF
TGTGCCAGTAGGATGAAGACAGTCGGGGAGGAAAAACTGTTTTTT
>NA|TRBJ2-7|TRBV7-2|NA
CASSPEGLGGREQYF
TGTGCCAGCAGTCCGGAAGGCCTAGGGGGTCGCGAGCAGTACTTC
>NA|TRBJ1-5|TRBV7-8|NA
CASSLSHRGENQPQHF
TGTGCCAGCAGCTTATCTCATCGGGGGGAAAATCAGCCCCAGCATTTT
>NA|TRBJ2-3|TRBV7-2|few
CASSAFTDTQYF
TGTGCCAGCAGCGCTTTCACAGATACGCAGTATTTT
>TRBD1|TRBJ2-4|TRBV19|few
CASSIRTGEVTKNIQYF
TGTGCCAGTAGTATCCGGACAGGGGAAGTGACCAAAAACATTCAGTACTTC
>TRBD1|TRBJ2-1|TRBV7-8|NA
CASSSFRDRYNEQFF
TGTGCCAGCAGCTCGTTCCGGGACAGGTACAATGAGCAGTTCTTC
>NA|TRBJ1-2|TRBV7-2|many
CASSLRWGTDGYTF
TGTGCCAGCAGCCTTAGGTGGGGCACCGATGGCTACACCTTC
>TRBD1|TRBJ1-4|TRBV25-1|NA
CASSPGQGRNEKLFF
TGTGCCAGCAGTCCGGGACAGGGGCGAAATGAAAAACTGTTTTTT
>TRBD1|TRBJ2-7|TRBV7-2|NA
CASSPRDRVAYEQYF
TGTGCCAGCAGCCCTAGAGACAGGGTCGCCTACGAGCAGTACTTC